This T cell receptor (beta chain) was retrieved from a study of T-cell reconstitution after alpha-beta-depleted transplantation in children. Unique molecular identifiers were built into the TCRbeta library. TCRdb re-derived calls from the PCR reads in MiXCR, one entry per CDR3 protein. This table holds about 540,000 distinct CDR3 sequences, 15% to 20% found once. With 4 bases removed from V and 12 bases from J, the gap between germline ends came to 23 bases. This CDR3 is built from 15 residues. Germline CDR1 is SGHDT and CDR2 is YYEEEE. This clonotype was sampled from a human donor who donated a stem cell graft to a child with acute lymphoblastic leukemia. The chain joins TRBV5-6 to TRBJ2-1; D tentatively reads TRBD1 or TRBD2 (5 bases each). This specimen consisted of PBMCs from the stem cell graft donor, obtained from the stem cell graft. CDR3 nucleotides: TGTGCCAGCAGCCCCGGGACCCTCCCGGTGTTATGGCAGTTCTTC. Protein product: CASSPGTLPVLWQFF.